This T cell receptor (beta chain) was sequenced during a study of shared clonotypes between healthy human individuals. Study-wide results and caveats: A reduction in generation probabilities was seen for non-shared clonotypes relative to those shared by all four donors. The sole specimen, blood, was sampled, and tissue repertoires likely differ.

The donors, all of them Caucasian adults, lived in Nashville, Tennessee. CD45RA+ naive and CD45RA-negative memory subsets were separated from CD4+ cells. After removal of 3 bases from V and 7 bases from J, the junction contained 4 bases not matched to a gene. The length of the CDR3 is 13 residues. The germline V gene encodes CDR1 KGHSH and CDR2 LQKENI. Clones were sequenced by immunoSEQ multiplex PCR, and TCRdb holds only the in-frame ones, with some missing. The sample comprises roughly 2 million clones, 90% to 97% of which are singletons, and over 0.1% rests with the top ten. Only one count was recorded for this clone. What it binds is unknown. Other DNA sequences from this sample encode an identical CDR3 as well.

The sequenced sample consisted of naive CD4+ T cells sorted from blood. Subset reported: CD45RA+ positively selected. The chain is built from TRBV18 and TRBJ2-7; the match to TRBD2 covers 9 bases. The TCR originated in a man aged 18 to 30 in good health. CDR3 residues: CASSPGLAAEQYF. CDR3 in DNA: TGTGCCAGCTCACCGGGACTAGCAGCAGAGCAGTACTTC.